One sample yielded the 20 T cell receptor beta chains listed below, sequenced in a study of blood T cells in healthy people across ages. A second about 6 to 12 cycle PCR used barcoded and J-beta primers. Each CDR3 protein is one row after TCRdb ran MiXCR on the 5' RACE reads. The sample lists more than 1,400,000 distinct CDR3 sequences; roughly 40% were seen once. The sequencing sample was made of blood. These receptors were obtained from a woman aged 18-29 years in good health.

V is TRBV4-1 and J is TRBJ2-1; D unresolved. CDR1 and CDR2 (germline): MGHRA, YSYEKL. The CDR3 length is 15 residues. Between the trimmed V and J ends, which lost 0 bases and 6 bases, there was a span of 12 bases. The chain's CDR3 is CASSQEVQDRNEQFF. The CDR3 DNA sequence: TGCGCCAGCAGCCAAGAGGTCCAGGATCGCAATGAGCAGTTCTTC.

This clonotype was seen a few times. The chain recombines TRBV27 with TRBJ2-4, with 9 bases aligning to TRBD1. The DNA end lines up better with TRBJ2-7; the J call may be wrong. The CDR3 consists of 15 residues. Germline V gives CDR1 MNHEY, CDR2 SMNVEV (reference sequence). CDR3 in amino acids: CASSGWDRAVYEQYF. CDR3 DNA: TGTGCCAGCAGTGGTTGGGACAGGGCAGTTTACGAGCAGTACTTC.

Note on this clonotype: One end of the junction fails to match germline, which may point to a read error. The J gene is TRBJ2-7, the V gene TRBV7-8, with 7 bases that match TRBD1. Germline V gene data show CDR1 as SGHVS and CDR2 as FQNEAQ. The CDR3 contains 16 residues. CDR3 residues: CASGFQVWTGAYEQYF. The CDR3 nucleotides read TGTGCCAGCGGCTTCCAAGTTTGGACAGGAGCCTACGAGCAGTACTTC.

The chain employs TRBV10-3 and TRBJ2-7, with D maybe TRBD2 (6 bases). Germline loops: CDR1 ENHRY, CDR2 SYGVKD. V gave up 8 bases and J gave up 4 bases, with 9 bases separating them. This CDR3 comprises 11 residues. The CDR3 sequence: CAIGGIYEQYF. The CDR3 DNA follows: TGTGCCATCGGGGGGATTTACGAGCAGTACTTC.

The chain employs TRBV5-1 and TRBJ1-1, with 8 bases aligning to TRBD1. V was clipped by 0 bases and J by 7 bases; unmatched bases: 8. The CDR3 is made up of 15 amino acids. The germline CDR1 and CDR2 sequences are SGHRS and YFSETQ. Here the CDR3 DNA reads TGCGCCAGCAGCTTGGTCGACAGGGGAATGGGTGAAGCTTTCTTT. It translates to CASSLVDRGMGEAFF.

This chain links TRBV29-1 with TRBJ2-1, with TRBD2 matching over 9 bases. Germline-derived CDR1 and CDR2 are SQVTM and ANQGSEA. The trim removed 6 bases at V and 2 bases at J, leaving 5 bases unmatched. The CDR3 has 14 amino acids. The CDR3 is CSVVAGVAYNEQFF. Here the CDR3 DNA reads TGCAGCGTGGTAGCGGGAGTAGCCTACAATGAGCAGTTCTTC.

V and J are TRBV20-1 and TRBJ2-1; 15 bases align to TRBD2. The CDR3 sequence is 18 residues long. The junction had 10 bases not matched to a gene; V was cut back by 1 base and J by 6 bases. Germline assignment: CDR1 DFQATT and CDR2 SNEGSKA (reference sequence). Written as DNA, the CDR3 is TGCAGTGCTAGAGCCCGGACTAGCGGGGGGGCCATATTCAATGAGCAGTTCTTC. It encodes CSARARTSGGAIFNEQFF.

The chain is built from TRBV7-2 and TRBJ2-3; D remains unclear. V was cut by 1 base and J by 0 bases, with 8 bases left in between. CDR3 length: 15 amino acids. The germline CDR1 and CDR2 sequences are SGHTA and FQGNSA. The CDR3 here is CASSLVRLSTDTQYF. CDR3 nucleotides: TGTGCCAGCAGCTTAGTAAGGCTCAGCACAGATACGCAGTATTTT.

In this sample, this clonotype turned up a few times. This chain connects TRBV27 to TRBJ2-2, with D possibly being TRBD2 (7 bases). Germline CDR1 MNHEY, CDR2 SMNVEV (reference sequence). Trimming removed 10 bases from V and 2 bases from J, with 17 bases in between. This CDR3 region has 15 residues. The chain's CDR3 is CATTRGGHNTGELFF. CDR3 coding DNA: TGTGCCACCACTAGGGGGGGCCACAACACCGGGGAGCTGTTTTTT.

The chain combines TRBV12-3 or TRBV12-4 with TRBJ2-3; TRBD2 might be the D (6 bases). V was shortened by 5 bases and J by 2 bases, with 23 bases between the two germline ends. The CDR3 is 18 residues long. CDR3 coding DNA: TGTGCCAGCAGTCCCGAACCGACTAGGGCGTCTGTCACAGATACGCAGTATTTT. This encodes CASSPEPTRASVTDTQYF.

For this clonotype: At one end, the junction sequence differs from germline, possibly due to a read error. The chain joins TRBV24-1 to TRBJ2-4; weak D call: TRBD2 (7 bases). Judging by the DNA end, TRBJ2-5 fits better; the J call may be wrong. Germline V gene sequence: CDR1 KGHDR, CDR2 SFDVKD. The CDR3 consists of 15 residues. CDR3 amino acids: CATSDAGASQGTQYF. The CDR3 DNA is TGTGCCACCAGTGATGCGGGGGCTTCACAAGGGACCCAGTACTTC.

The gene calls are TRBV7-3 and TRBJ2-1; the D is unclear. Germline V gene data show CDR1 as SGHTA and CDR2 as FQGTGA. Trimming cost V 6 bases and J 9 bases, with 12 bases left between them. The CDR3 is 12 amino acids. The CDR3 region is CASSPNPSEQFF. The DNA of the CDR3 is TGTGCCAGCAGTCCCAATCCCAGTGAGCAGTTCTTC.

This chain's CDR3 is CASSWGLRYEQYF. The CDR3 DNA is TGTGCCAGCAGTTGGGGACTTCGCTACGAGCAGTACTTC. V gene TRBV27 combines with J gene TRBJ2-5; the D gene is possibly TRBD2 (6 bases). TRBJ2-7 explains the end of the DNA better; the J call may be wrong. The CDR3 is 13 residues long. Per germline, CDR1 MNHEY and CDR2 SMNVEV (reference sequence).

V gene TRBV20-1 combines with J gene TRBJ1-5, with D possibly matching TRBD1 (5 bases). The CDR3 has 13 residues. V was clipped by 0 bases and J by 8 bases, with 11 bases between them. Per the germline V gene, CDR1 is DFQATT and CDR2 is SNEGSKA (reference sequence). CDR3 in DNA: TGCAGTGCTAGAGAGGGGCCCCTGGAGCCCCAGCATTTT. Translated: CSAREGPLEPQHF.

The sample holds one count of this clonotype. Its ends do not fully match the called genes, so a read error is possible. This chain connects TRBV15 to TRBJ2-1; D remains unclear. This CDR3 region has 14 residues. The germline V gene has CDR1 LNHNV and CDR2 YYDKDF (reference sequence). This CDR3 is CAASRPGPADEQFF. The CDR3 DNA sequence: TGTGCCGCCAGCAGACCGGGCCCTGCGGATGAGCAGTTCTTC.

V usage is TRBV6-5 and J usage is TRBJ2-6; D perhaps matches TRBD1 (6 bases). The V and J ends lost 2 bases and 4 bases respectively, with 21 bases between them. CDR3 length: 19 residues. Germline values: CDR1 MNHEY, CDR2 SVGAGI. The CDR3 sequence: CASSYAGTRNTGGANVLTF. The DNA for the CDR3 is TGTGCCAGCAGTTACGCCGGGACAAGGAATACTGGAGGGGCCAACGTCCTGACTTTC.

Turning to this clonotype: One junction end disagrees with the germline gene, perhaps due to a read error. The chain has TRBV6-5 and TRBJ2-7; D uncertain. The CDR3 length is 13 residues. Germline assignment: CDR1 MNHEY and CDR2 SVGAGI. The CDR3 coding sequence is TGTGCCAGCAGTTACTCGGCAGGCTACGAGCGGTACTTC. Encoded protein: CASSYSAGYERYF.

This chain uses TRBV30 with TRBJ1-2; D gene unclear. V was pared by 0 bases and J by 8 bases, with 13 bases between. The CDR3 is 13 residues long. Per the germline V gene, CDR1 is GTSNPN and CDR2 is SVGIG (reference sequence). This chain's CDR3 is CAWSVWLSRGYTF. The CDR3, as DNA: TGTGCCTGGAGTGTGTGGCTCTCCCGCGGCTACACCTTC.

J is TRBJ2-1 and V is TRBV4-1; D ambiguous. Trimming cost V 0 bases and J 7 bases, with 10 bases left between them. This CDR3 comprises 14 residues. Germline assignment: CDR1 MGHRA and CDR2 YSYEKL. The CDR3 loop is CASSQDRLGNEQFF. The CDR3 DNA follows: TGCGCCAGCAGCCAAGATCGGCTAGGGAATGAGCAGTTCTTC.

This clonotype appeared a few times. The chain joins TRBV6-1 to TRBJ2-7; D remains ambiguous. Trimming took off 1 base at V and 2 bases at J, with 12 bases between the two ends. The germline CDR1 and CDR2 sequences are MNHNS and SASEGT. The CDR3 has 15 residues. The CDR3 reads CASSEVGRPTYEQYF. The DNA of the CDR3 is TGTGCCAGCAGTGAAGTAGGTCGGCCTACCTACGAGCAGTACTTC.